What follows are 32 T cell receptor beta chains derived from one specimen sequenced in a study of cytomegalovirus exposure and HLA in healthy donors. Measured with immunoSEQ multiplex PCR; TCRdb has only the in-frame clones, and not every one. The table lists under 150,000 clones, about 87% of them singletons. Sequencing input: PBMCs. The receptors were sampled from a woman younger than 35 in good health and CMV-seronegative.

This clone has only a few counts. V and J are TRBV27 and TRBJ2-3, with TRBD2 matching over 8 bases. V was clipped by 1 base and J by 0 bases; unmatched bases: 6. The germline gives CDR1 MNHEY, CDR2 SMNVEV (reference sequence). There are 17 residues in the CDR3. CDR3 sequence reads: CASSLYGPGGSTDTQYF. The CDR3 nucleotides read TGTGCCAGCAGTTTATATGGGCCGGGAGGGAGCACAGATACGCAGTATTTT.

V usage is TRBV5-4 and J usage is TRBJ1-1, with 10 bases fitting TRBD1. The germline gives CDR1 SGHNT, CDR2 YYREEE (reference sequence). Trimming took 5 bases from V and 4 from J; bases not matched to a gene: 14. The CDR3 has 17 amino acids. CDR3 sequence (DNA): TGTGCCAGCAGAAATCGGGACAGGGGAGGGGCGGGCACTGAAGCTTTCTTT. Protein: CASRNRDRGGAGTEAFF.

The V call is TRBV11-3, the J call TRBJ1-1, with TRBD1 identical over 11 bases. This CDR3 is 15 amino acids long. The V gene's germline CDR1 is SGHNT and CDR2 YENEEA. Trimming at V came to 5 bases and at J to 1 base, leaving 3 bases not matched to a gene. For the CDR3, the DNA is TGTGCCAGCAGCCCAGGGACAGGGGGGAACACTGAAGCTTTCTTT. This sequence encodes CASSPGTGGNTEAFF.

The chain recombines TRBV19 with TRBJ1-2; D is unresolved. This CDR3 has 13 amino acids. Germline-derived CDR1 and CDR2 are LNHDA and SQIVND (reference sequence). Trimming cost V 3 bases and J 2 bases, with 7 bases left between them. CDR3 nucleotides: TGTGCCAGTAGTATCAGTGAAAACTATGGCTACACCTTC. Encoded protein: CASSISENYGYTF.

The V and J genes are TRBV11-2 and TRBJ2-2; D gene ambiguous. Between the trimmed V and J ends, which lost 5 bases and 8 bases, there was a span of 15 bases. The CDR3 is made up of 14 amino acids. Per germline, CDR1 SGHAT and CDR2 FQNNGV. The CDR3 DNA is TGTGCCAGCAGCCACCCTGGGCTCTGGGGGGAGCTGTTTTTT. Translating it yields CASSHPGLWGELFF.

The chain employs TRBV7-9 and TRBJ1-2; 8 positions match TRBD1. This CDR3 is 16 amino acids long. V trimming: 2 bases; J trimming: 1 base; junction bases outside the gene matches: 6. Germline-derived CDR1 and CDR2 are SEHNR and FQNEAQ (reference sequence). CDR3 sequence (DNA): TGTGCCAGCAGCTTACTCCAGGGGGCGGGTAACTATGGCTACACCTTC. Translated, it gives CASSLLQGAGNYGYTF.

The rearrangement links TRBV7-9 to TRBJ2-6, with 7 bases that match TRBD1. The CDR3 length is 14 residues. The germline V gene encodes CDR1 SEHNR and CDR2 FQNEAQ (reference sequence). Germline trimming cut 8 bases from V and 4 bases from J; bases unmatched to any gene: 5. CDR3 loop: CASAQGYGANVLTF. For the CDR3, the DNA is TGTGCCAGCGCACAGGGGTACGGGGCCAACGTCCTGACTTTC.

This chain links TRBV6-4 with TRBJ1-1, with 8 positions matching TRBD1. Unmatched junction bases numbered 5, after V lost 4 bases and J lost 1 base. CDR1 is MRHNA, CDR2 SNTAGT, per germline. This CDR3 spans 15 amino acids. This CDR3 reads CASSAGGTGNTEAFF. The CDR3 DNA reads TGTGCCAGCAGTGCCGGAGGGACAGGGAACACTGAAGCTTTCTTT.

In regard to this clone: Other DNA sequences in the same sample also yield this CDR3. This chain connects TRBV6-1 to TRBJ1-2; possible D gene TRBD1, 5 bases. Germline loops: CDR1 MNHNS, CDR2 SASEGT. CDR3 length: 13 amino acids. V was pared by 6 bases and J by 3 bases, with 11 bases between. CDR3 sequence (DNA): TGTGCCAGCAGCCTTACGGGGGACTATGGCTACACCTTC. Translation: CASSLTGDYGYTF.

V and J are TRBV7-3 and TRBJ1-2, with D maybe TRBD1 (6 bases). Looked up from germline, CDR1 is SGHTA and CDR2 is FQGTGA. There are 13 residues in the CDR3. V was clipped by 6 bases and J by 3 bases, with 11 bases between them. DNA for the CDR3: TGTGCCAGCAGTCCCGGGACACACTATGGCTACACCTTC. This gives the protein CASSPGTHYGYTF.

The sample holds a few counts of this clone. V and J are TRBV2 and TRBJ1-2; 10 bases are a match to TRBD1. The CDR3 extends over 15 amino acids. With V trimmed by 6 bases and J by 5 bases, 9 bases remained unmatched. Per the germline V gene, CDR1 is SNHLY and CDR2 is FYNNEI. This CDR3 reads CASRPGTGALYGYTF. The DNA of the CDR3 is TGTGCCAGCAGACCCGGGACAGGGGCACTTTATGGCTACACCTTC.

In regard to this clone: Other DNA variants within this sample encode the same CDR3. V usage is TRBV5-6 and J usage is TRBJ1-5; D is uncertain. From germline, CDR1 is SGHDT and CDR2 YYEEEE. V gave up 2 bases and J gave up 4 bases, with 10 bases separating them. The CDR3 spans 14 residues. DNA of the CDR3: TGTGCCAGCAGCTTATTTGCGGGGAATCAGCCCCAGCATTTT. As protein: CASSLFAGNQPQHF.

V gene TRBV13 combines with J gene TRBJ2-5; 10 positions agree with TRBD2. The germline V gene encodes CDR1 PRHDT and CDR2 FYEKMQ (reference sequence). Trimming removed 4 bases from V and 6 bases from J; junction bases left unmatched: 8. The CDR3 extends over 15 amino acids. As DNA, the CDR3 is TGTGCCAGCAGCTCCCGGGGACTAGCGTTGAAGACCCAGTACTTC. Amino acid sequence: CASSSRGLALKTQYF.

This clone was recorded once. The gene calls are TRBV5-4 and TRBJ2-6; D is undetermined. Deletions cut 6 bases from V and 4 bases from J, with 8 bases between. Germline values: CDR1 SGHNT, CDR2 YYREEE (reference sequence). This CDR3 is 13 amino acids long. Here the CDR3 DNA reads TGTGCCAGCACGGTCCGAGGGGCCAACGTCCTGACTTTC. Amino acids: CASTVRGANVLTF.

This chain joins TRBV5-1 and TRBJ2-7, with a possible D match to TRBD1 (6 bases). Germline loops: CDR1 SGHRS, CDR2 YFSETQ. The CDR3 totals 14 residues. Trimming shortened V by 4 bases and J by 0 bases, and 11 bases separated the two germline ends. The DNA of the CDR3 is TGCGCCAGCAGCCCCAACAGGGACTCCTACGAGCAGTACTTC. It specifies CASSPNRDSYEQYF.

The rearrangement links TRBV5-1 to TRBJ2-5, with D perhaps matching TRBD1 (5 bases). With 1 base removed from V and 5 bases from J, the gap between germline ends came to 12 bases. This CDR3 contains 14 residues. Germline CDR1 is SGHRS and CDR2 is YFSETQ. The CDR3 DNA sequence: TGCGCCAGCAGCTTGAGGGGTTGGCGGGAGACCCAGTACTTC. Encoded protein: CASSLRGWRETQYF.

The CDR3 loop reads CASSLSQGAYEQYF. The CDR3 DNA sequence: TGTGCCAGCAGCTTATCACAGGGGGCTTACGAGCAGTACTTC. The chain uses TRBV7-6 and TRBJ2-7; 9 positions match TRBD1. The ends lost 2 bases at V and 4 bases at J; junction bases unmatched: 3. In germline, CDR1 is SGHVS, CDR2 FNYEAQ. The CDR3 contains 14 residues.

The chain couples TRBV19 to TRBJ2-2; 13 bases fit TRBD2. The germline gives CDR1 LNHDA, CDR2 SQIVND (reference sequence). The trim removed 7 bases at V and 5 bases at J, leaving 10 bases unmatched. The CDR3 runs 17 residues. The DNA of the CDR3 is TGTGCCAGTACCTCTGGACTAGCGGGGGCCGGAACCGGGGAGCTGTTTTTT. It codes for CASTSGLAGAGTGELFF. Full variable domain (remainder filled in from reference TRBV19 and TRBJ2-2): DGGITQSPKYLFRKEGQNVTLSCEQNLNHDAMYWYRQDPGQGLRLIYYSQIVNDFQKGDIAEGYSVSREKKESFPLTVTSAQKNPTAFYLCASTSGLAGAGTGELFFGEGSRLTVL.

The V gene is TRBV6-4, the J gene TRBJ2-5; tentative D call: TRBD2 (6 bases). Looked up from germline, CDR1 is MRHNA and CDR2 is SNTAGT. CDR3 length: 14 residues. Trimming took off 2 bases at V and 5 bases at J, with 12 bases between the two ends. The CDR3 coding sequence is TGTGCCAGCAGTGACGTAGCGGTCACGGAGACCCAGTACTTC. It encodes CASSDVAVTETQYF.

This clone was detected only once. The chain joins TRBV5-5 to TRBJ2-2; 9 bases match TRBD1. V lost 0 bases to trimming and J lost 7 bases; unmatched junction nucleotides: 7. The CDR3 runs 16 residues. Germline CDR1 SGHKS, CDR2 YYEKEE (reference sequence). The CDR3 reads CASSLVVQGAGGELFF. In nucleotides, the CDR3 is TGTGCCAGCAGCTTGGTCGTACAGGGGGCGGGCGGGGAGCTGTTTTTT.

This clone was observed once. This sequence joins TRBV4-2 and TRBJ2-5; weak D call: TRBD2 (5 bases). The CDR3 loop spans 15 amino acids. Germline V lookup: CDR1 LGHNA, CDR2 YNFKEQ. Trimming cost V 1 base and J 1 base, with 10 bases left between them. CDR3: CASSQADGVQETQYF. The CDR3 DNA follows: TGTGCCAGCAGCCAAGCTGACGGGGTCCAAGAGACCCAGTACTTC.

V usage is TRBV5-4 and J usage is TRBJ2-7; TRBD2 might be the D (6 bases). Germline V gives CDR1 SGHNT, CDR2 YYREEE (reference sequence). The CDR3 length is 15 residues. Trimming left V 4 bases short and J 6 bases short, with 20 bases between. The CDR3 here is CASSRELAGMGEQYF. The CDR3 DNA follows: TGTGCCAGCAGCAGGGAACTCGCGGGGATGGGCGAGCAGTACTTC.

The DNA for the CDR3 is TGCGCCAGCAGCGGGTTGGGGGACAGGGGCGGAGAGACCCAGTACTTC. Its translation is CASSGLGDRGGETQYF. The genes are TRBV5-1 and TRBJ2-5; 10 bases map to TRBD1. Germline CDR1 SGHRS, CDR2 YFSETQ. J was trimmed by 4 bases and V by 4 bases; bases with no gene match: 10. The CDR3 contains 16 residues.

The rearrangement joins TRBV18 to TRBJ2-6; 12 bases agree with TRBD1. V dropped 5 bases and J dropped 0; count of bases not matched to a gene: 17. This CDR3 has 22 residues. Germline V gene data show CDR1 as KGHSH and CDR2 as LQKENI. The CDR3 loop reads CASSLPGQGAARPHSGANVLTF. DNA of the CDR3: TGTGCCAGCTCATTACCGGGACAGGGGGCCGCCAGACCTCACTCTGGGGCCAACGTCCTGACTTTC.

This chain's CDR3 is CASSQRQAPMNTEAFF. In nucleotides, the CDR3 is TGCGCCAGCAGCCAAAGGCAGGCCCCCATGAACACTGAAGCTTTCTTT. The chain joins TRBV4-1 to TRBJ1-1; D not certain. The CDR3 runs to 16 residues. The V end was cut by 2 bases, the J end by 0 bases, with 13 bases between. The germline V gene has CDR1 MGHRA and CDR2 YSYEKL.

V and J are TRBV28 and TRBJ2-1; 8 bases are shared with TRBD1. The CDR3 spans 12 residues. Germline trimming cut 10 bases from V and 5 bases from J; bases unmatched to any gene: 4. CDR1 MDHEN and CDR2 SYDVKM come from the germline V gene. Here the CDR3 DNA reads TGTGCCACGGACAGGGCCAACAATGAGCAGTTCTTC. Protein: CATDRANNEQFF.

The chain joins TRBV6-1 to TRBJ1-1, with 9 positions matching TRBD1. The CDR3 is 14 amino acids. Germline-derived CDR1 and CDR2 are MNHNS and SASEGT. V trimming: 5 bases; J trimming: 0 bases; junction bases outside the gene matches: 1. The CDR3 sequence: CASSWTGVNTEAFF. The CDR3 DNA reads TGTGCCAGCAGTTGGACAGGGGTGAACACTGAAGCTTTCTTT.

The gene calls are TRBV6-1 and TRBJ1-2; 8 nucleotides line up with TRBD1. Germline CDR1 reads MNHNS; CDR2 reads SASEGT. V was pared by 6 bases and J by 7 bases, with 13 bases of the junction left unmatched. This CDR3 spans 15 amino acids. CDR3 protein: CASRARTGTYSGYTF. The CDR3 region has the DNA TGTGCCAGCAGGGCGAGGACAGGGACATATAGTGGCTACACCTTC.

The gene calls are TRBV28 and TRBJ1-2; D remains unclear. CDR1 and CDR2 (germline): MDHEN, SYDVKM. The CDR3 extends over 12 amino acids. With 6 bases removed from V and 4 bases from J, the gap between germline ends came to 9 bases. This CDR3 is CASSLGSYGYTF. The CDR3 DNA follows: TGTGCCAGCAGCCTGGGCAGCTATGGCTACACCTTC.

The V gene is TRBV28, the J gene TRBJ2-1; the match to TRBD2 covers 7 bases. CDR1 is MDHEN, CDR2 SYDVKM, per germline. Germline trimming cut 4 bases from V and 7 bases from J; bases unmatched to any gene: 10. This CDR3 is built from 15 residues. CDR3 bases: TGTGCCAGCAGTTCCCAGCCGGGACTACGTAATGAGCAGTTCTTC. This encodes CASSSQPGLRNEQFF.

The chain has TRBV10-3 and TRBJ2-7, with D possibly being TRBD2 (7 bases). Per germline, CDR1 ENHRY and CDR2 SYGVKD. Between the trimmed V and J ends, which lost 10 bases and 7 bases, there was a span of 17 bases. CDR3 size: 12 residues. In nucleotides, the CDR3 is TGTGCCACCACGTCAGGGGAGGGGGAGCAGTACTTC. Amino acid sequence: CATTSGEGEQYF.

V usage is TRBV6-6 and J usage is TRBJ2-7, with 8 positions matching TRBD2. Germline CDR1 is MNHNY and CDR2 is SVGAGI (reference sequence). With V trimmed by 6 bases and J by 3 bases, 10 bases remained unmatched. The CDR3 spans 15 residues. CDR3 protein: CASSPSGSVGYEQYF. CDR3 nucleotides: TGTGCCAGCAGCCCGAGCGGGAGTGTTGGCTACGAGCAGTACTTC.